This T cell receptor beta chain is from a study of Ad26.COV2.S vaccination and SARS-CoV-2 variants. For this clone: Its target is not known.

Measured with immunoSEQ multiplex PCR; TCRdb has only the in-frame clones, and not every one. The data hold 43,000 or so clones, with approximately 80% observed a single time. Per germline, CDR1 ENHRY and CDR2 SYGVKD. The CDR3 loop spans 13 amino acids. Trimming stripped 4 bases from V and 6 bases from J, with 13 bases between. Whole-study results and caveats: The authors reported substantial breadth in spike-specific CD8+ and CD4+ T cell responses after vaccination. The analyses of TCR breadth and depth may have understated the size of total T cell responses.

Sample: peripheral blood, taken after recovery from COVID-19. The sequence was collected from a human donor who had recovered from COVID-19. V gene TRBV10-3 combines with J gene TRBJ2-7, with TRBD1 as a possible D gene (6 bases). The CDR3 loop reads CAISGQGTAEQYV. DNA of the CDR3: TGTGCCATCAGTGGGCAGGGGACGGCCGAGCAGTACGTC.